The following is a T cell receptor (beta chain) sequence with its context. Its antigen remains unidentified. Germline CDR1 reads MDHEN; CDR2 reads SYDVKM. The CDR3 is 11 amino acids. V was cut by 8 bases and J by 2 bases, with 7 bases left in between. The data were obtained in a study of CD4 T cells in relation to SARS-CoV-2 and coronaviruses. Whole-study results and caveats: Pre-pandemic and post-infection samples never came from the same donor.

Unexposed donor CD4+ T cells date from about 2011-2018, before the COVID-19 pandemic. The cells were cultured for about ten days before CD4+ T cells were isolated. PBMCs were plated at 1.5 million to 2 million per well in IL-2-containing medium. Sequencing used immunoSEQ multiplex PCR; TCRdb keeps in-frame clones, though not all of them. The data show about 16,000 clones, around 77% seen once. This receptor was taken from a human donor in good health. This chain links TRBV28 with TRBJ2-7; no reliable D call. The material sequenced was CD4+ T cells from PBMCs, cultured in vitro. CDR3 sequence (DNA): TGTGCCAGCGCAAGGGCCTACGAGCAGTACTTC. Its protein product is CASARAYEQYF.